This entry features one T cell receptor (beta chain) sequence. Here immunoSEQ multiplex PCR was the method, and the copy in TCRdb shows in-frame clones only, minus some. This table holds 250,000 to 400,000 clones, roughly 90% found once. This sample is drawn from a study of blood T cell repertoires in COVID-19. Overall study context: COVID-19 samples from acute and convalescent phases originated in the United States, Italy and Spain.

Assignments of participants to cohorts depended upon their own reported clinical history. Recovered status in Cohort 3 required two negative PCRs, clearance, or symptom resolution. Germline lookup yields CDR1 SNHLY and CDR2 FYNNEI. V was pared by 6 bases and J by 3 bases, with 11 bases of the junction left unmatched. This CDR3 contains 16 residues. The chain carries TRBV2 and TRBJ1-3, with 7 positions matching TRBD1. The material sequenced was PBMCs or T cells enriched from blood (not recorded which). The TCR sequence derives from a man between 60 and 75 years old who had recovered from COVID-19. CDR3 region: CASRRDSPRGGNTIYF. Written as DNA, the CDR3 is TGTGCCAGCAGAAGGGACAGCCCAAGAGGTGGAAACACCATATATTTT.